The 8 T cell receptor beta chains in this list originate from one sample, sequenced in a study of T cells after yellow fever vaccination. From the 5' RACE reads, TCRdb called clonotypes with MiXCR, one entry per CDR3 protein. The sample has under 250,000 distinct CDR3 sequences, 3% to 3.5% seen once. Specimen: CD4+ T cells sorted from PBMCs, collected 10 days after the yellow fever booster vaccination. The receptors come from a young man who received the YFV17D yellow fever vaccine.

The chain uses TRBV20-1 and TRBJ1-1; no definite D call. CDR1 is DFQATT, CDR2 SNEGSKA, per germline (reference sequence). The ends were cut back, 6 bases at V and 1 base at J, with 9 bases in the middle. The CDR3 has 12 residues. The CDR3 DNA reads as TGCAGTGCAACGGCCCCGAACACTGAAGCTTTCTTT. This codes for CSATAPNTEAFF.

This sequence joins TRBV14 and TRBJ2-7; D unresolved. V was shortened by 2 bases and J by 0 bases, with 14 bases between the two germline ends. Germline lookup yields CDR1 SGHDN and CDR2 FVKESK. This CDR3 comprises 16 residues. The CDR3 coding sequence is TGTGCCAGCAGCCAATGGGAAGGGTCGAGCTCCTACGAGCAGTACTTC. Protein: CASSQWEGSSSYEQYF.

The sample holds many counts of this clonotype. The V gene is TRBV11-3, the J gene TRBJ2-7; no definite D call. Germline CDR1 and CDR2: SGHNT and YENEEA. Trimming left V 5 bases short and J 0 bases short, with 14 bases between. This CDR3 has 15 amino acids. CDR3 bases: TGTGCCAGCAGCCGTGCCTCGGACGACTCCTACGAGCAGTACTTC. Encoded protein: CASSRASDDSYEQYF.

In this sample, this clonotype turned up many times. This chain connects TRBV5-1 to TRBJ2-1; perhaps TRBD1 as D (5 bases). The CDR3 runs to 13 residues. The germline V and J ends were trimmed by 4 bases and 7 bases, with 12 bases remaining between them. The germline V gene has CDR1 SGHRS and CDR2 YFSETQ. CDR3 in amino acids: CASSHQGANEQFF. The CDR3 coding sequence is TGCGCCAGCAGCCACCAAGGGGCGAATGAGCAGTTCTTC.

A few counts support this clonotype. The chain has TRBV19 and TRBJ2-5; D perhaps matches TRBD1 (6 bases). Trimming pared 5 bases from V and 4 bases from J, leaving 14 bases between. Germline assignment: CDR1 LNHDA and CDR2 SQIVND (reference sequence). The CDR3 is 14 residues long. CDR3 sequence reads: CASSPLDRAETQYF. In nucleotides, the CDR3 is TGTGCCAGTAGTCCGTTGGACAGAGCAGAGACCCAGTACTTC.

This clonotype occurred many times. This chain links TRBV7-2 with TRBJ2-5; D is ambiguous. Germline CDR1 and CDR2: SGHTA and FQGNSA. V was trimmed by 2 bases and J by 4 bases, leaving 8 bases between them. The CDR3 covers 13 residues. CDR3 amino acids: CASSLQEGETQYF. The CDR3 DNA is TGTGCCAGCAGCTTACAGGAAGGAGAGACCCAGTACTTC.

Only a few counts were recorded for this clonotype. The chain couples TRBV5-6 to TRBJ1-1, with D perhaps matching TRBD1 (5 bases). V gave up 1 base and J gave up 5 bases, with 15 bases separating them. Germline V lookup: CDR1 SGHDT, CDR2 YYEEEE. The CDR3 loop spans 15 amino acids. The CDR3 coding sequence is TGTGCCAGCAGCTTGCCCACCGGGGGAGGGACTGAAGCTTTCTTT. This sequence encodes CASSLPTGGGTEAFF.

This clonotype has ten or more counts. The chain carries TRBV5-1 and TRBJ2-1; weak D call: TRBD1 (5 bases). The CDR3 contains 12 residues. V lost 1 base to trimming and J lost 10 bases, with 9 bases between them. CDR1 is SGHRS, CDR2 YFSETQ, per germline. The CDR3 sequence: CASSLQGHEQFF. In DNA form, the CDR3 reads TGCGCCAGCAGCTTGCAGGGCCACGAGCAGTTCTTC. Full variable domain (outside the CDR3, taken from reference TRBV5-1 and TRBJ2-1): KAGVTQTPRYLIKTRGQQVTLSCSPISGHRSVSWYQQTPGQGLQFLFEYFSETQRNKGNFPGRFSGRQFSNSRSEMNVSTLELGDSALYLCASSLQGHEQFFGPGTRLTVL.